This T cell receptor beta chain was recovered during a study of radiation and T cells in renal cell carcinoma. In the study overall: Nephrectomy followed 15 Gy stereotactic body radiation by 4 weeks.

Study-level points and caveats: Top tumor clonotypes rose in blood 2 weeks post-radiation, then contracted.

Sample time point: blood 2 weeks post-SBRT. The treatment here: 15 Gy SBRT to primary tumor, nephrectomy 4 weeks later. Germline CDR1 is SGDLS and CDR2 is YYNGEE. This CDR3 contains 13 residues. V gave up 3 bases and J gave up 5 bases, with 11 bases separating them. Concerning this clone itself: The antigen is unknown.

This table comes from immunoSEQ multiplex PCR, and its TCRdb copy is limited to in-frame clones, with some not included. The sample consists of 45,000 to 55,000 clones, 80% of them appearing once. The chain employs TRBV9 and TRBJ2-5; either TRBD1 or TRBD2 may supply D (5 bases each). This receptor was identified in a woman in her seventies with renal cell carcinoma. This specimen consisted of blood, obtained from a patient whose treatment included radiotherapy and nephrectomy. The CDR3 nucleotides read TGTGCCAGCAGCGCAAGACAGCGGGAGACCCAGTACTTC. Encoded protein: CASSARQRETQYF. The whole variable domain, remainder taken from reference TRBV9 and TRBJ2-5, is DSGVTQTPKHLITATGQRVTLRCSPRSGDLSVYWYQQSLDQGLQFLIQYYNGEERAKGNILERFSAQQFPDLHSELNLSSLELGDSALYFCASSARQRETQYFGPGTRLLVL.